This TCR beta chain was found in a study of human T cells and chemical hapten exposure. Background on the study: Yields of TCR per sample differed, chiefly owing to small differences in pooled library volume.

It was the library that attached unique molecular identifiers to individual cDNA molecules. Original data processing: Per-sample TCR counts ranged from about 20,000 to 700,000, median roughly 87,000. TCRdb processed the 5' RACE reads anew with MiXCR; each CDR3 protein has one entry. TCRdb's processing, not the authors' own work, is the source of the V and J calls. The data contain 100,000 to 120,000 distinct CDR3 sequences, around 20% of them singletons. The table lists this clonotype with a few counts. The antigen is unknown. The CDR3 contains 16 residues. V was cut by 0 bases and J by 2 bases, with 8 bases left in between. The germline V gene encodes CDR1 WNHNN and CDR2 SYGVQD (reference sequence). General study findings and limits: No change in TCRs above 1 in 1000 frequency was produced by DPC sensitization.

The starting material, unfractionated whole blood, was used for total RNA extraction. This sequence originates from a human donor in good health. The chain couples TRBV10-1 to TRBJ2-6; D remains ambiguous. CDR3 nucleotides: TGCGCCAGCAGTGAGTCTTTACAACCTGGGGCCAACGTCCTGACTTTC. Amino acids: CASSESLQPGANVLTF.